The 9 T cell receptor beta chains presented below share a single source sample, sequenced in a study of blood T cell repertoires in COVID-19. TCRdb keeps only in-frame clones here, not all; method: immunoSEQ multiplex PCR. The sample lists about 200,000 clones; around four fifths were seen once. The sequenced sample consisted of peripheral blood. The receptors were gathered from a man aged 55 to 70 with COVID-19, enrolled during active disease.

This clone was recorded once. The chain combines TRBV2 with TRBJ1-5, with 7 bases matching TRBD1. This CDR3 contains 15 residues. V lost 6 bases, J lost 3 bases, and 8 bases stayed unmatched. Germline CDR1 SNHLY, CDR2 FYNNEI. The chain's CDR3 is CASRVDRVNNQPQHF. CDR3 bases: TGTGCCAGCAGGGTCGACAGGGTAAACAATCAGCCCCAGCATTTT.

The chain is built from TRBV5-8 and TRBJ1-2; possible D gene TRBD1, 6 bases. Trimming took off 4 bases at V and 6 bases at J, with 13 bases between the two ends. Germline V gene sequence: CDR1 SGHTS, CDR2 YDEGEE. The length of the CDR3 is 13 residues. The CDR3 nucleotides are TGTGCCAGCAGCCAAGGACAGAGGGATGGCTACACCTTC. This encodes CASSQGQRDGYTF.

This sequence joins TRBV7-2 and TRBJ2-2, with D perhaps TRBD1 (5 bases). The germline V gene encodes CDR1 SGHTA and CDR2 FQGNSA. The CDR3 runs to 13 residues. Trimming pared 3 bases from V and 5 bases from J, leaving 7 bases between. For the CDR3, the DNA is TGTGCCAGCAGCTTTCAGGGAACCGGGGAGCTGTTTTTT. It is translated as CASSFQGTGELFF. The complete variable domain, with remaining parts taken from reference TRBV7-2 and TRBJ2-2, reads GAGVSQSPSNKVTEKGKDVELRCDPISGHTALYWYRQSLGQGLEFLIYFQGNSAPDKSGLPSDRFSAERTGGSVSTLTIQRTQQEDSAVYLCASSFQGTGELFFGEGSRLTVL.

The chain has TRBV7-9 and TRBJ1-2; TRBD1 might be the D (5 bases). Germline CDR1 reads SEHNR; CDR2 reads FQNEAQ (reference sequence). V lost 1 base and J lost 6, with 12 bases in between. CDR3 length: 14 amino acids. CDR3 amino acids: CASSLGPGQNGYTF. DNA for the CDR3: TGTGCCAGCAGCTTAGGGCCCGGACAAAATGGCTACACCTTC.

The J gene is TRBJ1-1, the V gene TRBV2; D possibly corresponds to TRBD1 (6 bases). Between the trimmed V and J ends, which lost 8 bases and 0 bases, there was a span of 10 bases. The CDR3 has 13 amino acids. Looked up from germline, CDR1 is SNHLY and CDR2 is FYNNEI. In nucleotides, the CDR3 is TGTGCCAGCCGAAAGGGGGTGAACACTGAAGCTTTCTTT. Protein: CASRKGVNTEAFF.

This clone showed up just a few times. This chain uses TRBV15 with TRBJ2-1, with D tentatively TRBD2 (5 bases). Per the germline V gene, CDR1 is LNHNV and CDR2 is YYDKDF (reference sequence). This CDR3 region has 14 residues. V lost 5 bases to trimming and J lost 0 bases, with 8 bases between them. The CDR3 protein is CATSSRVSYNEQFF. Written as DNA, the CDR3 is TGTGCCACCAGCTCGCGGGTCTCCTACAATGAGCAGTTCTTC.

The rearrangement links TRBV7-8 to TRBJ1-1; D is undetermined. CDR1 SGHVS and CDR2 FQNEAQ come from the germline V gene. This CDR3 region has 14 residues. The V and J ends lost 5 bases and 1 base respectively, with 11 bases between them. Here the CDR3 reads CASSPVHGNTEAFF. The CDR3 coding sequence is TGTGCCAGCAGCCCCGTACATGGGAACACTGAAGCTTTCTTT.

This sequence joins TRBV15 and TRBJ2-7, with TRBD1 identical over 8 bases. Germline V gives CDR1 LNHNV, CDR2 YYDKDF (reference sequence). V lost 3 bases to trimming and J lost 4 bases; unmatched junction nucleotides: 5. The CDR3 sequence is 14 residues long. The CDR3 DNA follows: TGTGCCACCAGCAGGGACAGGGCCCGATACGAGCAGTACTTC. It codes for CATSRDRARYEQYF.

This sequence joins TRBV4-2 and TRBJ1-5; D is ambiguous. Germline loops: CDR1 LGHNA, CDR2 YNFKEQ. Trimming took 1 base from V and 9 from J, leaving 7 bases between them. The CDR3 has 12 residues. The CDR3 region is CASSQVAGPQHF. CDR3 bases: TGTGCCAGCAGCCAAGTGGCTGGGCCCCAGCATTTT.